The entry that follows covers one TCR beta chain sequence. A much larger clone sits a single nucleotide away, making a read error possible. Trimming took 3 bases from V and 7 from J, leaving 4 bases between them. The CDR3 consists of 10 residues. The V gene's germline CDR1 is DFQATT and CDR2 SNEGSKA (reference sequence). The sample is drawn from a study of blood T cells in healthy people across ages. For the second PCR, which ran for about 6 to 11 cycles, a sample-barcoded 5' primer and a J-beta primer mix were used. Through a template-switch adaptor with 12 random nucleotides, each cDNA molecule received a tag. CDR3-containing paired-end reads numbering at least 2.5 million came from each sample. MiXCR, run by TCRdb on the 5' RACE reads, gives a single entry per CDR3 protein. Here the sample spans hundreds of thousands of distinct CDR3 sequences, approximately 30% being singletons. Approximately 9.6 milliliters of peripheral blood were drawn from each donor into EDTA-treated tubes.

Sequences were obtained from blood. This sequence originates from a woman older than 75 in good health. V is TRBV20-1 and J is TRBJ2-1; D gene ambiguous. The CDR3 sequence is CSARKNEQFF. DNA for the CDR3: TGCAGTGCTAGGAAGAATGAGCAGTTCTTC.